Below, one T cell receptor beta chain is given with its context. Its cognate antigen is unknown. The primer mix had 60 Vbeta and 13 Jbeta primers. This table comes from immunoSEQ multiplex PCR, and its TCRdb copy is limited to in-frame clones, with some not included. The sample lists 100,000 to 150,000 clones, just under 75% occurring once. This record comes from a study of cytomegalovirus exposure and HLA in healthy donors. Whole-study context: An early release of data contained roughly 86 million unique TCRs, which came from HLA-typed donors. General study points: Later on, an analysis found that several of the most significant clusters appeared to be linked to common viral pathogens, which included parvovirus B19. Altogether, 160 or so TCR beta chains were recorded as cytomegalovirus-associated.

This CDR3 region has 13 residues. V lost 3 bases, J lost 8 bases, and 13 bases lay in between. Germline V gene lookup returns CDR1 MDHEN and CDR2 SYDVKM. The clonotype was recovered from a man aged 35-49 years in good health and CMV-seropositive. Sequencing was performed on PBMCs. This rearrangement joins TRBV28 to TRBJ1-2; D may be TRBD1 (6 bases). CDR3 nucleotide sequence: TGTGCCAGCAGTTTCTTCGCAGGGGAAGGCTACACCTTC. Protein product: CASSFFAGEGYTF.